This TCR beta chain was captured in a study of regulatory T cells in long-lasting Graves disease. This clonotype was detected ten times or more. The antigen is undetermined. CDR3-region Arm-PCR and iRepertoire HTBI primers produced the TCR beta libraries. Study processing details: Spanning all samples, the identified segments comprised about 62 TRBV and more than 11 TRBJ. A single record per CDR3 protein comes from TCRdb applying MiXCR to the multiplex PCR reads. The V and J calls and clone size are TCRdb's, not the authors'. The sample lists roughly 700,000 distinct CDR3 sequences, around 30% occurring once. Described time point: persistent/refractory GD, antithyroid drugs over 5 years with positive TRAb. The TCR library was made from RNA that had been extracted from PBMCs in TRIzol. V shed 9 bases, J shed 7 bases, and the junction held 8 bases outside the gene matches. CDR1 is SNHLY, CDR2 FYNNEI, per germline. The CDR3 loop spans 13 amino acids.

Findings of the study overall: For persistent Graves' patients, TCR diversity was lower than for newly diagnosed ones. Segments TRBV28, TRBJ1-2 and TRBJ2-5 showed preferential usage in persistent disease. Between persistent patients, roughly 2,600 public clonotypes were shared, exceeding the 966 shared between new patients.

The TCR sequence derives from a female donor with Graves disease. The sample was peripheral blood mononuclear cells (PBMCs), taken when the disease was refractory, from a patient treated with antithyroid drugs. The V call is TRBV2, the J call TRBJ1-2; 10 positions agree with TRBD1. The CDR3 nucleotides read TGTGCCAGACAATGGACAGGGGGAGGTGGCTACACCTTC. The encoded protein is CARQWTGGGGYTF. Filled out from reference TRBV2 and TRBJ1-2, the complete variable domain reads EPEVTQTPSHQVTQMGQEVILRCVPISNHLYFYWYRQILGQKVEFLVSFYNNEISEKSEIFDDQFSVERPDGSNFTLKIRSTKLEDSAMYFCARQWTGGGGYTFGSGTRLTVV.